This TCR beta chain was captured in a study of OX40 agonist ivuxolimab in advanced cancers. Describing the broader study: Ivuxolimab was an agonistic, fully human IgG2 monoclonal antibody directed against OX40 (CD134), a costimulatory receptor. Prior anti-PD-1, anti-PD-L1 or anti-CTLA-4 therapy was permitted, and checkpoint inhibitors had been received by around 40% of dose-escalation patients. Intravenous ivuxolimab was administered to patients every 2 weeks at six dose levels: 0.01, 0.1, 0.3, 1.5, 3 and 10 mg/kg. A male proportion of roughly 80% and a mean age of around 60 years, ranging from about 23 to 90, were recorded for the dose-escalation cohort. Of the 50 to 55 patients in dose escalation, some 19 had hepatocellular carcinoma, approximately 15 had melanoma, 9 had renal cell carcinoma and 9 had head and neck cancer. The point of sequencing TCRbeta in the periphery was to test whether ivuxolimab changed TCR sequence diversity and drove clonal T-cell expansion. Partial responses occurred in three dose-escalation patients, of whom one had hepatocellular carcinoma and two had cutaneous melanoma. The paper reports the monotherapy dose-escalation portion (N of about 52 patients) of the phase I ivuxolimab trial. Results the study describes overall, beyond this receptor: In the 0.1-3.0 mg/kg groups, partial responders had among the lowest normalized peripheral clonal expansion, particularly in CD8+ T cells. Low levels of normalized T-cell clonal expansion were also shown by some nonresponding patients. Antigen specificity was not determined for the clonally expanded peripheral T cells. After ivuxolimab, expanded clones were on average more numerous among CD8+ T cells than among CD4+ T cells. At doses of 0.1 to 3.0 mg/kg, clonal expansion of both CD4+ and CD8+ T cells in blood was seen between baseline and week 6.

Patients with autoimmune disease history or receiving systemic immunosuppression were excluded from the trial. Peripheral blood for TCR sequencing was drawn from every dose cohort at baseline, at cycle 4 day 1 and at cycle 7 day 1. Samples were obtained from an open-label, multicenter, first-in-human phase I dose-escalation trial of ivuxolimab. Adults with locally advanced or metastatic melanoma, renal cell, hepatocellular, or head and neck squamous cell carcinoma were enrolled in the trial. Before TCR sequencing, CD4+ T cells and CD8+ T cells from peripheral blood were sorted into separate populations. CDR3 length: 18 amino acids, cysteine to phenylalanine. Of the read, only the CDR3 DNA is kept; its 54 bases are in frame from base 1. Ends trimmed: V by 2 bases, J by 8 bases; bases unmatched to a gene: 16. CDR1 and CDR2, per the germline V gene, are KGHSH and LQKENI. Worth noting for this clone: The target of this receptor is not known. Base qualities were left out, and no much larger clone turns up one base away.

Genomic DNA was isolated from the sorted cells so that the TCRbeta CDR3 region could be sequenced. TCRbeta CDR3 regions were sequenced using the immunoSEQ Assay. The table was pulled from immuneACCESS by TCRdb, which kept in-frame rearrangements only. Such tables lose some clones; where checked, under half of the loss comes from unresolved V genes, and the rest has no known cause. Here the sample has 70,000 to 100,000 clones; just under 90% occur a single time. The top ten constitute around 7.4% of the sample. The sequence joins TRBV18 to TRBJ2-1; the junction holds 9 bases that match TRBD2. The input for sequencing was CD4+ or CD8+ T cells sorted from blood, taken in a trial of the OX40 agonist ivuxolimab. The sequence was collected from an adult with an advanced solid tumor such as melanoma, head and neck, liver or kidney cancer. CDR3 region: CASSPYPQGGRAGDEQFF. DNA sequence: TGTGCCAGCTCACCATACCCTCAGGGCGGGAGGGCCGGGGATGAGCAGTTCTTC.